The rows below give T cell receptor beta chains drawn from one sample of a study of post-analysis software for immune sequencing data. Each CDR3 protein gets one entry after TCRdb re-called the PCR reads with MiXCR. The data show 650,000 to 850,000 distinct CDR3 sequences, with roughly 50% seen just once and approximately 4.4% held by the top ten. Sequenced input: blood. These receptors were obtained from a girl aged 5-17 years with multiple sclerosis. Both conserved end residues are part of each CDR3. The D gene is left open where the match is weak. Clone size is shown for a subset of rows, as once, few, many or a class of expanded clone.

13	TRBJ1-5	NA	NA	TRBV20-1	CSAMDSLNQPQHF
13	TRBJ2-3	NA	few	TRBV28	CASSLSQSDTQYF
13	TRBJ1-2	NA	NA	TRBV7-2	CASSFSQDYGYTF
19	TRBJ2-6	TRBD1	NA	TRBV29-1	CSAEVRGQELLSGANVLTF
14	TRBJ2-7	NA	NA	TRBV10-2	CASSSEGGSYEQYF
12	TRBJ2-7	NA	NA	TRBV6-2/TRBV6-3	CASSLFLSAQYF
13	TRBJ1-6	NA	few	TRBV29-1	CSARQAADSPLHF
15	TRBJ2-5	NA	NA	TRBV4-1	CASSQGTVYQETQYF
19	TRBJ1-2	TRBD1	NA	TRBV6-1	CASSENLLGQGRSDYGYTF
13	TRBJ2-5	NA	few	TRBV19	CASSIVGKETQYF
13	TRBJ2-5	TRBD2	NA	TRBV3-1	CASTAGVSGEQYF
15	TRBJ2-4	NA	NA	TRBV7-2	CASVSGRQGRHIQYF
13	TRBJ1-2	NA	once	TRBV30	CAWSRTVGDGYTF
13	TRBJ2-7	TRBD2	NA	TRBV6-1	CASSYSGTGEQYF
17	TRBJ2-7	TRBD2	NA	TRBV5-1	CASSVGLAGGREYEQYF
13	TRBJ2-5	NA	NA	TRBV27	CASSRLNQETQYF
13	TRBJ1-2	TRBD1	NA	TRBV29-1	CSVEGRTGDGYTF
16	NA	TRBD2	few	TRBV10-3	CATHSAPGTSFGEQYF
15	TRBJ2-3	TRBD1	NA	TRBV29-1	CSVETGRGLTDTQYF
14	TRBJ2-3	TRBD1	NA	TRBV29-1	CSVEQDRGTDTQYF
12	TRBJ1-1	NA	few	TRBV20-1	CSAGGDRTEAFF
13	TRBJ2-7	NA	NA	TRBV7-9	CASSFGFTYEQYF
16	TRBJ2-7	NA	NA	TRBV7-6	CASSLGGTTGSYEQYF
16	TRBJ2-3	TRBD1	once	TRBV7-3	CASSITRQGTADTQYF
14	TRBJ2-3	TRBD1	few	TRBV5-1	CASSGQAWEDTQYF
14	TRBJ1-1	NA	NA	TRBV3-1	CASSQAFLNTEAFF
15	TRBJ1-2	TRBD1	few	TRBV6-5	CASSYGGQGAYGYTF
14	TRBJ2-1	TRBD2	NA	TRBV7-2	CASSPRGGQAEQFF
15	TRBJ2-2	NA	NA	TRBV4-2	CASSETVSVHGELFF
14	TRBJ2-7	NA	few	TRBV3-1	CASSPGAGADEQYF
15	TRBJ2-1	NA	NA	TRBV7-2	CASSSDIRDVNEQFF
16	TRBJ2-5	TRBD1	few	TRBV6-5	CASSYGQAKTQETQYF
15	TRBJ1-2	TRBD1	NA	TRBV18	CASSPPTGVAYGYTF
17	TRBJ2-3	TRBD2	few	TRBV7-2	CASSYAGGRGGTDTQYF
18	TRBJ2-6	NA	NA	TRBV4-2	CASSRNGNEGSGANVLTF
15	TRBJ2-3	NA	NA	TRBV28	CASSLPTSKGDTQYF
11	TRBJ2-5	NA	few	TRBV29-1	CSVVLRETQYF
16	TRBJ2-1	TRBD2	NA	TRBV20-1	CSARLLADEIYNEQFF
16	TRBJ2-5	TRBD1	few	TRBV9	CASSETGTGVQETQYF
16	TRBJ1-6	NA	NA	TRBV6-5	CASSMSRSRDTSPLHF
16	TRBJ1-2	NA	NA	TRBV5-1	CASSLPQGRGNYGYTF
16	TRBJ1-1	NA	NA	TRBV7-3	CASSLGGAGLGTEAFF
11	TRBJ2-1	NA	NA	TRBV10-3	CAISIRSEQFF
16	TRBJ2-2	TRBD1	NA	TRBV5-1	CASSLVTGGYTGELFF
14	TRBJ1-2	TRBD1	few	TRBV12-3/TRBV12-4	CASSLGGTGRGYTF
17	TRBJ2-1	TRBD2	NA	TRBV6-4	CASSDSRGLAAYNEQFF
16	TRBJ2-1	NA	NA	TRBV6-1	CASSQRMESSYNEQFF
16	TRBJ1-4	NA	NA	TRBV28	CASSLQDRPADEKRFF
17	TRBJ2-3	TRBD2	NA	TRBV20-1	CSASAEGLAGLWYTQYF
12	TRBJ2-5	TRBD1	NA	TRBV29-1	CSFERQGETQYF
14	TRBJ2-1	TRBD2	NA	TRBV25-1	CASQGSSGIDEQFF
17	TRBJ2-3	TRBD2	NA	TRBV3-1	CASSQEESLARTDTQYF
12	TRBJ2-1	NA	NA	TRBV2	CARSSLANEQFF
12	TRBJ2-5	NA	NA	TRBV6-5	CASKTRRETQYF